This TCR beta chain emerged from a study of shared clonotypes between healthy human individuals. V lost 2 bases, J lost 4 bases, and 15 bases lay in between. There are 15 residues in the CDR3. Germline assignment: CDR1 SEHNR and CDR2 FQNEAQ (reference sequence). The naive CD8 subset, CD45RO-negative cells positively selected for CCR7, excluded terminally differentiated effector memory CD45RA+ cells. Assay used: immunoSEQ multiplex PCR; TCRdb lists only in-frame clones, some missing. Among about 590,000 clones, around 95% were seen once, and the ten largest hold over 0.09%. The receptor was isolated from a woman under 40 in good health. The sample was naive CD8+ T cells sorted from blood. The rearrangement joins TRBV7-9 to TRBJ2-7; D is perhaps TRBD1 or TRBD2 (5 bases each). CDR3 protein: CASSLFPGPRYEQYF. The CDR3 DNA is TGTGCCAGCAGCTTATTCCCGGGACCAAGATACGAGCAGTACTTC.